Below, one T cell receptor (beta chain) is given with its context. Antigen: not known. This table comes from immunoSEQ multiplex PCR, and its TCRdb copy is limited to in-frame clones, with some not included. Among roughly 76,000 clones, around 84% were seen once, and the ten largest hold roughly 1.1%. This sample is part of a study of OX40 agonist ivuxolimab in advanced cancers. Across the study: People in dose escalation had one of these cancers: hepatocellular carcinoma, melanoma, renal cell or head and neck cancer.

Overall study results and limits: Certain nonresponding patients likewise had low normalized T-cell clonal expansion. CD4+ and CD8+ T cells in blood underwent clonal expansion by week 6 at 0.1 to 3.0 mg/kg.

The ends were cut back, 0 bases at V and 5 bases at J, with 16 bases in the middle. The CDR3 spans 16 residues. CDR1 and CDR2 from the germline V gene are LNHNV and YYDKDF (reference sequence). This chain joins TRBV15 and TRBJ2-5; the D call may be TRBD1 or TRBD2 (5 bases each). The sequence was obtained from an adult with an advanced solid tumor such as melanoma, head and neck, liver or kidney cancer. This specimen consisted of CD4+ or CD8+ T cells sorted from blood, obtained in a trial of the OX40 agonist ivuxolimab. CDR3 region: CATSRDGTLNIETQYF. The CDR3 DNA reads as TGTGCCACCAGCAGAGACGGGACCCTCAATATCGAGACCCAGTACTTC.